A single T cell receptor (beta chain) is shown here with its context. There is no known antigen for this receptor. Within one base of it there is no much larger clone, and no base qualities were kept. The hyperthyroidism patients were between 18 and 65 years old and newly diagnosed, with a disease duration of less than 2 months. The study excluded patients with uncontrolled infections, other autoimmune diseases, pregnancy or lactation. Diagnoses relied on clinical symptoms, serum thyroxine and TRAb, thyroid ultrasound and orbital computed tomography. Blood from progressor patients was collected at the time of first diagnosis with hyperthyroidism, before any ophthalmopathy symptoms had appeared. PBMCs were separated from roughly 10 ml of fresh peripheral blood using Ficoll-Paque density gradient centrifugation. Progressor patients were first diagnosed with Graves' hyperthyroidism and then developed ophthalmopathy during follow-up. Total RNA was extracted using Trizol reagent, and RNA quality was assessed on an Agilent 2100 Bioanalyzer.

The source of the sample is a study of T cells in Graves' hyperthyroidism and ophthalmopathy (dated by TCRdb to the late 2010s). Study-level background: Peripheral blood samples were taken at the time of initial diagnosis, prior to any treatment. The paper describes TCR Vbeta CDR3 sequencing of about 140 peripheral blood samples, made up of 43 ophthalmopathy patients, roughly 72 hyperthyroidism patients and roughly 17 progressor patients. To identify distinguishing TCR V-J signatures, a discovery cohort of roughly 100 patients was used, comprising roughly 45 with Graves' ophthalmopathy and some 60 with stable Graves' hyperthyroidism. After sampling, hyperthyroidism patients received methimazole starting at 30 mg daily, and ophthalmopathy patients received high-dose intravenous methylprednisolone. An independent validation cohort of around 19 hyperthyroidism patients and about 16 patients who later progressed to ophthalmopathy tested prospective prediction of ophthalmopathy. The study also compared thyroid tissue and blood T-cell repertoires from five or six Graves' hyperthyroidism patients. The 90 to 100 discovery patients were randomly divided into training and test sets at a 7:3 ratio. Results and caveats for the whole study, not just this receptor: In validation, progression to ophthalmopathy was predicted by the model with about 70% sensitivity and 72% to 85% specificity, a median of around 6.5 months before onset. No statistical method was used to set the sample size in advance, and investigators knew the group allocation. Most expanded thyroid clonotypes (frequency above 0.001) were also detected in blood, a finding suggesting that blood repertoires may reflect thyroid immune responses. Ophthalmopathy was separated from stable hyperthyroidism by a 13 V-J signature model, with 85% to 90% sensitivity and around 81% specificity obtained in cross-validation and 80%/75% obtained in testing.

Reading from cysteine to phenylalanine, the CDR3 counts 14 amino acids. Only CDR3 DNA remains: 42 bases, in frame from the first base. Trimming takes 0 bases from V and 4 bases from J, and the germline ends sit 10 bases apart. The germline V gene supplies CDR1 SGHRS and CDR2 YFSETQ. Amplification of TCR beta CDR3 regions was carried out from RNA transcripts. For the first round of RT-PCR on the TCR CDR3, the HTBI primer set was used together with the Qiagen OneStep RT-PCR kit. Libraries were constructed in a second round of multiplex PCR, after which size selection and purification were carried out. Sequencing of the libraries was done on an Illumina HiSeq2000 using paired-end 100 bp reads. On the study's bioinformatics: SOAPnuke was used to process the raw data, throwing out any read that contained adapters or uncalled bases, had a mean Phred below 15, or lacked an exact constant-primer or identifier match. High-quality paired reads were merged with COPE v1.2.5, and unique nucleotide sequences were defined as clonotypes. Clonotypes were aligned to IMGT TRBV, TRBD and TRBJ reference segments using MiTCR v1.1. Analysis was restricted to V-J combinations with a frequency above 0.0001, which covered roughly 99% of repertoires. The TCS score was defined as the ratio of F50 (clonal expansion) to E x V (chaos), calculated using BLOSUM62-based TCRdist between CDR3 peptides within each V-J. Welch's t-statistics and random forest reduced several hundred V-J features to 10 to 15, which were used in a naive Bayes classifier (R e1071). TCRdb itself trimmed the public reads at Q25 with fastp, ran MiXCR and retained productive beta chains. Each CDR3 protein appears once, grouped with its most common genes and DNA. The V and J calls reflect TCRdb's pipeline rather than the authors' work. This sample gives around 700,000 distinct CDR3 sequences in total; roughly a sixth of them show up just once. The top ten hold 16% of the sample.

What was sequenced was blood. This chain joins TRBV5-1 to TRBJ1-2; the D gene cannot be resolved reliably. This TCR was recovered from a woman in her forties or fifties with Graves' hyperthyroidism that later progressed to Graves' ophthalmopathy. CDR3 region: CASSLDLLSYGYTF. The sequenced DNA: TGCGCCAGCAGCTTGGACCTTTTATCCTATGGCTACACCTTC.